This entry lists 27 T cell receptor beta chains sequenced from one sample in a study of vaccination effects on CD4 cells after COVID-19. No antigen is known for these receptors. The protocol was immunoSEQ multiplex PCR, while the TCRdb copy is restricted to in-frame clones and leaves out a portion. The sample consists of 40,000 to 50,000 clones, roughly 70% of them appearing once. ViraFEST assay sequencing came after antigen-specific CD4+ T cells were expanded with viral peptide pools. After roughly eleven days in culture, the CD4+ T cells were isolated. Recipients of the vaccine had no prior SARS-CoV-2 infection and negative nucleocapsid antibodies. Material: CD4+ T cells from PBMCs cultured with HCoV-OC43 spike peptides, obtained before COVID-19 vaccination. Stated subset: HCoV-OC43 spike overlapping peptide pool stimulation. The source is a human donor who received a COVID-19 vaccine.

This clone came up a few times. J is TRBJ1-6 and V is TRBV7-8; the D is unclear. The CDR3 has 17 amino acids. The V and J ends lost 0 bases and 0 bases respectively, with 9 bases between them. Germline-derived CDR1 and CDR2 are SGHVS and FQNEAQ. CDR3 nucleotides: TGTGCCAGCAGCTTAGCGGGCAGGAACTCCTATAATTCACCCCTCCACTTT. It codes for CASSLAGRNSYNSPLHF.

This chain links TRBV19 with TRBJ2-5; 7 bases are shared with TRBD2. Per the germline V gene, CDR1 is LNHDA and CDR2 is SQIVND (reference sequence). The CDR3 has 13 amino acids. V shed 5 bases and J 5 bases; nucleotides not matched to a gene: 5. In DNA, the CDR3 is TGTGCCAGTAGTCCACGGGGGGTTGAGACCCAGTACTTC. It codes for CASSPRGVETQYF.

The genes are TRBV30 and TRBJ2-2; perhaps D is TRBD1 or TRBD2 (5 bases each). V was trimmed by 0 bases and J by 15 bases, leaving 14 bases between them. CDR1 and CDR2 from the germline V gene are GTSNPN and SVGIG (reference sequence). The length of the CDR3 is 12 residues. CDR3 DNA: TGTGCCTGGAGTGTACTGGGGGTGAGGATGTTTTTT. It is translated as CAWSVLGVRMFF.

The rearrangement links TRBV28 to TRBJ2-6; the D is unclear. V was pared by 6 bases and J by 0 bases, with 12 bases between. CDR1 and CDR2 from the germline V gene are MDHEN and SYDVKM. The CDR3 sequence is 16 residues long. For the CDR3, the DNA is TGTGCCAGCAGAACTGGACGCTACTCTGGGGCCAACGTCCTGACTTTC. Translation gives CASRTGRYSGANVLTF.

The V gene is TRBV4-2, the J gene TRBJ1-3, with no clear D. This CDR3 contains 16 residues. V was pared by 0 bases and J by 4 bases, with 13 bases between. Germline V lookup: CDR1 LGHNA, CDR2 YNFKEQ. The CDR3 coding sequence is TGTGCCAGCAGCCAAGACAGGAGTACGAGAGGAAACACCATATATTTT. Translated, it gives CASSQDRSTRGNTIYF.

The sample holds many counts of this clone. Other DNA sequences in the sample encode the same CDR3. The chain has TRBV5-1 and TRBJ1-6; a weak D match, TRBD1 (6 bases). CDR1 is SGHRS and CDR2 is YFSETQ in the germline V gene. V dropped 4 bases and J dropped 9 bases, with 14 bases sitting between them. The length of the CDR3 is 14 residues. The CDR3, as DNA: TGCGCCAGCAGCCCACAGGGATCGGGTTCACCCCTCCACTTT. Its protein is CASSPQGSGSPLHF. The variable domain in full, completed from reference TRBV5-1 and TRBJ1-6, reads KAGVTQTPRYLIKTRGQQVTLSCSPISGHRSVSWYQQTPGQGLQFLFEYFSETQRNKGNFPGRFSGRQFSNSRSEMNVSTLELGDSALYLCASSPQGSGSPLHFGNGTRLTVT.

The chain links TRBV7-6 to TRBJ2-7, with 10 bases lining up with TRBD2. Germline-derived CDR1 and CDR2 are SGHVS and FNYEAQ. Losses at the gene ends were 5 bases for V and 1 base for J; bases not matched to a gene: 5. The CDR3 loop spans 15 amino acids. This CDR3 reads CASSPRTSGSYEQYF. The CDR3 DNA reads as TGTGCCAGCAGCCCACGGACTAGCGGATCCTACGAGCAGTACTTC.

V usage is TRBV4-3 and J usage is TRBJ1-3; D ambiguous. The CDR3 length is 17 residues. V dropped 0 bases and J dropped 0 bases, with 12 bases sitting between them. The germline V gene encodes CDR1 LGHNA and CDR2 YSLEER. CDR3 in amino acids: CASSQDPRSYSGNTIYF. The CDR3 DNA sequence: TGCGCCAGCAGCCAAGATCCCAGAAGCTACTCTGGAAACACCATATATTTT.

The rearrangement links TRBV14 to TRBJ2-5, with TRBD1 as a possible D gene (5 bases). Germline values: CDR1 SGHDN, CDR2 FVKESK. CDR3 length equals 13 residues. Trimming left V 0 bases short and J 9 bases short, with 11 bases between. CDR3 nucleotides: TGTGCCAGCAGCCAAGACTCCCGGACACCCCAGTACTTC. Translated: CASSQDSRTPQYF.

This rearrangement joins TRBV4-2 to TRBJ1-1; 7 positions match TRBD1. J was trimmed by 1 base and V by 4 bases; bases with no gene match: 9. The CDR3 spans 16 residues. Germline loops: CDR1 LGHNA, CDR2 YNFKEQ. The CDR3 protein is CASSPRGGRTNTEAFF. CDR3 bases: TGTGCCAGCAGCCCCAGGGGGGGGCGTACGAACACTGAAGCTTTCTTT.

The rearrangement joins TRBV7-2 to TRBJ2-1, with D perhaps matching TRBD2 (5 bases). Between the trimmed V and J ends, which lost 1 base and 3 bases, there was a span of 16 bases. Germline assignment: CDR1 SGHTA and CDR2 FQGNSA. The CDR3 spans 17 residues. The CDR3 here is CASSLEEWEFDYNEQFF. Written as DNA, the CDR3 is TGTGCCAGCAGCTTAGAGGAGTGGGAGTTCGACTACAATGAGCAGTTCTTC. The full variable domain, its missing parts supplied by reference TRBV7-2 and TRBJ2-1, is GAGVSQSPSNKVTEKGKDVELRCDPISGHTALYWYRQSLGQGLEFLIYFQGNSAPDKSGLPSDRFSAERTGGSVSTLTIQRTQQEDSAVYLCASSLEEWEFDYNEQFFGPGTRLTVL.

J is TRBJ2-1 and V is TRBV7-9; 9 bases fit TRBD1. The trim removed 5 bases at V and 0 bases at J, leaving 11 bases unmatched. Germline CDR1 is SEHNR and CDR2 is FQNEAQ (reference sequence). This CDR3 has 18 amino acids. CDR3: CASSPDRGLISSYNEQFF. The CDR3 DNA sequence: TGTGCCAGCAGCCCGGACAGGGGACTTATTAGCTCCTACAATGAGCAGTTCTTC.

The chain combines TRBV19 with TRBJ1-5; TRBD1 matches 8 bases. V was pared by 3 bases and J by 4 bases, with 2 bases of the junction left unmatched. The germline V gene encodes CDR1 LNHDA and CDR2 SQIVND (reference sequence). This CDR3 contains 14 residues. The CDR3 loop is CASSMGQVNQPQHF. CDR3 coding DNA: TGTGCCAGTAGTATGGGACAGGTTAATCAGCCCCAGCATTTT.

This clone has a handful of counts. The chain links TRBV10-3 to TRBJ1-1, with D uncertain. Germline assignment: CDR1 ENHRY and CDR2 SYGVKD. This CDR3 has 13 residues. The V and J ends lost 3 bases and 1 base respectively, with 6 bases between them. The CDR3 nucleotides are TGTGCCATCAGTGAACCCCGGAACACTGAAGCTTTCTTT. Amino acid sequence: CAISEPRNTEAFF.

This sequence joins TRBV5-1 and TRBJ1-5; D is undetermined. The CDR3 spans 14 residues. With 0 bases removed from V and 6 bases from J, the gap between germline ends came to 10 bases. The germline gives CDR1 SGHRS, CDR2 YFSETQ. The CDR3 reads CASSLGLEGQPQHF. The CDR3 DNA sequence: TGCGCCAGCAGCTTGGGTTTAGAAGGTCAGCCCCAGCATTTT. Using reference TRBV5-1 and TRBJ1-5 for the parts outside the CDR3, the full variable domain is KAGVTQTPRYLIKTRGQQVTLSCSPISGHRSVSWYQQTPGQGLQFLFEYFSETQRNKGNFPGRFSGRQFSNSRSEMNVSTLELGDSALYLCASSLGLEGQPQHFGDGTRLSIL.

The rearrangement links TRBV2 to TRBJ1-4, with no clear D. The CDR3 consists of 13 residues. CDR1 and CDR2 (germline): SNHLY, FYNNEI. V shed 7 bases and J shed 0 bases, with 6 bases lying between them. The chain's CDR3 is CASNYATNEKLFF. The CDR3 DNA follows: TGTGCCAGCAACTATGCAACTAATGAAAAACTGTTTTTT.

V and J are TRBV19 and TRBJ2-1; 8 nucleotides match TRBD2. V was clipped by 5 bases and J by 6 bases; unmatched bases: 6. Germline-derived CDR1 and CDR2 are LNHDA and SQIVND (reference sequence). This CDR3 has 14 residues. This CDR3 reads CASSPRLAGNEQFF. DNA of the CDR3: TGTGCCAGTAGTCCTCGCCTAGCGGGCAATGAGCAGTTCTTC.

The sample holds a few counts of this clone. V gene TRBV5-1 combines with J gene TRBJ1-6, with a tentative D call TRBD1 (6 bases). V was clipped by 0 bases and J by 6 bases, with 7 bases between them. Germline CDR1 and CDR2: SGHRS and YFSETQ. This CDR3 spans 14 amino acids. CDR3 in amino acids: CASSLEGGNSPLHF. Written as DNA, the CDR3 is TGCGCCAGCAGCTTGGAGGGGGGTAATTCACCCCTCCACTTT. Full variable domain (missing parts from reference TRBV5-1 and TRBJ1-6): KAGVTQTPRYLIKTRGQQVTLSCSPISGHRSVSWYQQTPGQGLQFLFEYFSETQRNKGNFPGRFSGRQFSNSRSEMNVSTLELGDSALYLCASSLEGGNSPLHFGNGTRLTVT.

This chain joins TRBV30 and TRBJ2-7; the D gene is possibly TRBD2 (6 bases). The CDR3 contains 16 residues. Trimming took off 3 bases at V and 7 bases at J, with 25 bases between the two ends. The germline CDR1 and CDR2 sequences are GTSNPN and SVGIG (reference sequence). The CDR3 sequence: CAWRTGTYGPRGEQYF. Here the CDR3 DNA reads TGTGCCTGGAGGACTGGGACTTACGGCCCCCGAGGAGAGCAGTACTTC.

This clone was seen a handful of times. This sequence joins TRBV6-1 and TRBJ2-7; D may be TRBD1 or TRBD2 (5 bases each). Germline CDR1 is MNHNS and CDR2 is SASEGT. Trimming shortened V by 3 bases and J by 2 bases, and 20 bases separated the two germline ends. The CDR3 is 17 amino acids. The CDR3 loop is CASSESYRDGFTYEQYF. CDR3 nucleotides: TGTGCCAGCAGTGAGTCATATCGGGACGGATTTACCTACGAGCAGTACTTC.

The CDR3 region has the DNA TGTGCCAGCCTACGCCCCGGGACAGAAGAGACCCAGTACTTC. It translates to CASLRPGTEETQYF. The V call is TRBV2, the J call TRBJ2-5; 7 bases fit TRBD1. The junction had 9 bases not matched to a gene; V was cut back by 8 bases and J by 3 bases. CDR3 length: 14 residues. Per germline, CDR1 SNHLY and CDR2 FYNNEI.

The V gene is TRBV5-1, the J gene TRBJ1-6; D gene uncertain. This CDR3 has 15 amino acids. Trimming took off 4 bases at V and 2 bases at J, with 10 bases between the two ends. Germline V lookup: CDR1 SGHRS, CDR2 YFSETQ. DNA for the CDR3: TGCGCCAGCAGCCGGGAGGTGCCCTATAATTCACCCCTCCACTTT. This translates into CASSREVPYNSPLHF. Using reference TRBV5-1 and TRBJ1-6 for the parts outside the CDR3, the full variable domain is KAGVTQTPRYLIKTRGQQVTLSCSPISGHRSVSWYQQTPGQGLQFLFEYFSETQRNKGNFPGRFSGRQFSNSRSEMNVSTLELGDSALYLCASSREVPYNSPLHFGNGTRLTVT.

This sequence joins TRBV25-1 and TRBJ2-4, with 7 positions matching TRBD1. Germline lookup yields CDR1 MGHDK and CDR2 SYGVNS. This CDR3 comprises 13 residues. V lost 1 base and J lost 10; bases outside the gene matches: 4. CDR3 nucleotides: TGTGCCAGCAGTGAATTCGGACAGGTTATTCAGTACTTC. Encoded protein: CASSEFGQVIQYF. The whole variable domain, filled in from reference TRBV25-1 and TRBJ2-4, reads EADIYQTPRYLVIGTGKKITLECSQTMGHDKMYWYQQDPGMELHLIHYSYGVNSTEKGDLSSESTVSRIRTEHFPLTLESARPSHTSQYLCASSEFGQVIQYFGAGTRLSVL.

The chain combines TRBV2 with TRBJ2-7, with D possibly matching TRBD1 (6 bases). The germline CDR1 and CDR2 sequences are SNHLY and FYNNEI. V shed 8 bases and J shed 5 bases, with 16 bases lying between them. CDR3 length equals 13 residues. CDR3 loop: CASGQYRDNEQYF. As DNA, the CDR3 is TGTGCCAGCGGCCAATACAGGGACAACGAGCAGTACTTC.

This clone showed up just once. Here the CDR3 reads CATSSLSTGSNQPQHF. The CDR3 nucleotides read TGTGCCACCAGCAGCTTATCCACGGGTAGCAATCAGCCCCAGCATTTT. The chain is built from TRBV15 and TRBJ1-5; no reliable D call. This CDR3 region has 16 residues. Deletions cut 3 bases from V and 0 bases from J, with 12 bases between. CDR1 is LNHNV, CDR2 YYDKDF, per germline (reference sequence).

This clone was seen a handful of times. The gene calls are TRBV12-3 or TRBV12-4 and TRBJ1-1; no clear D gene. With 1 base removed from V and 9 bases from J, the gap between germline ends came to 12 bases. This CDR3 has 13 residues. The CDR3 DNA reads TGTGCCAGCAGTTTAGGCAGCCCGAGGAAAGCTTTCTTT. Its protein is CASSLGSPRKAFF.

The V and J genes are TRBV7-9 and TRBJ2-7; possible D gene TRBD1, 5 bases. The CDR3 totals 16 residues. V was trimmed by 2 bases and J by 2 bases, leaving 16 bases between them. Germline V CDR1 and CDR2: SEHNR, FQNEAQ (reference sequence). CDR3 DNA: TGTGCCAGCAGCTTAATAGGGTGGGGCAGTACCTACGAGCAGTACTTC. Translated, it gives CASSLIGWGSTYEQYF.